These T cell receptor beta chains were read from a single sample in a study of T-cell reconstitution after alpha-beta-depleted transplantation in children. TCRdb processed the PCR reads anew with MiXCR; each CDR3 protein has one entry. The top ten hold roughly a third of the sample, which has 90,000 to 130,000 distinct CDR3 sequences, approximately 10% seen once. The source material was PBMCs, sampled before TCRalphabeta/CD19-depleted stem cell transplant. Receptor source: a boy aged 2 to 10 with acute lymphoblastic leukemia, due to receive a stem cell transplant. Both conserved end residues are part of each CDR3. A D gene is named only where the DNA matches it firmly. Rows may omit the clone size; those that give it use once, few, many or a size class.

j_call,v_call,clone_size,d_call,cdr3_nt,cdr3_aa
TRBJ2-6,TRBV20-1,many,.,TGCAGTGCTGACAACAGGGCGGGGGCCAACGTCCTGACTTTC,CSADNRAGANVLTF
TRBJ2-1,TRBV20-1,.,.,TGCAGTGCTGTTGACAGTGCCTTTAACAATGAGCAGTTCTTC,CSAVDSAFNNEQFF
TRBJ2-1,TRBV5-1,many,TRBD2,TGCGCCAGCAGCCCCGCGGGGCTAGCGGGAGGGGACTCCTACAATGAGCAGTTCTTC,CASSPAGLAGGDSYNEQFF
TRBJ2-1,TRBV6-1,.,.,TGTGCCAGCAGTCCAGCGGCCTTCTCCTACAATGAGCAGTTCTTC,CASSPAAFSYNEQFF
TRBJ2-1,TRBV5-1,many,TRBD2,TGCGCCAGCAGCTTGGGGAGCGGGAGAGACAATGAGCAGTTCTTC,CASSLGSGRDNEQFF
TRBJ2-1,TRBV20-1,.,.,TGCAGTGCTGTACAGGAGTCCAATGAGCAGTTCTTC,CSAVQESNEQFF
TRBJ2-1,TRBV5-1,many,TRBD2,TGCGCCAGCAGCCGAAGACTAGCGGTTAACTACAATGAGCAGTTCTTC,CASSRRLAVNYNEQFF
TRBJ2-5,TRBV7-9,many,.,TGTGCCAGCAGCTTACCGGGACTCCGCCTGTACTTC,CASSLPGLRLYF
TRBJ2-4,TRBV28,.,.,TGTGCCAGCAGTTCCCGGGACGGAGGACCTGTCAAAAACATTCAGTACTTC,CASSSRDGGPVKNIQYF
TRBJ1-2,TRBV6-1,few,TRBD1,TGTGCCAGCAGCCCCTCAGGGGGCGCTCTGGGCTACACCTTC,CASSPSGGALGYTF
TRBJ2-7,TRBV24-1,.,.,TGTGCCACCAGTGGTGATCCGCCAGAGCAGTACTTC,CATSGDPPEQYF
TRBJ2-5,TRBV12-3/TRBV12-4,many,.,TGTGCCAGCAGTCTGTTTCGTACCCAAGAGACCCAGTACTTC,CASSLFRTQETQYF
TRBJ2-5,TRBV5-1,many,TRBD1,TGCGCCAGCAGCTCCGGGACAGGGGCGGAAGAGACCCAGTACTTC,CASSSGTGAEETQYF
TRBJ2-7,TRBV25-1,few,TRBD1,TGTGCCAGCAGTGAATCAGCAGGGGGCTCCTACGAGCAGTACTTC,CASSESAGGSYEQYF
TRBJ2-2,TRBV5-6,.,.,TGTGCCAGCAGCCTTGACGACACCGGGGAGCTGTTTTTT,CASSLDDTGELFF
TRBJ2-3,TRBV20-1,many,TRBD2,TGCAGTGCTAGAGTGAAACTAGCGGGAGTGGTAGATACGCAGTATTTT,CSARVKLAGVVDTQYF
TRBJ1-1,TRBV20-1,.,.,TGCAGTGCTGGTAGACAGAACACTGAAGCTTTCTTT,CSAGRQNTEAFF
TRBJ2-7,TRBV7-8,many,TRBD2,TGTGCCAGCAGCTTCCGGACTAGCCACGAGCAGTACTTC,CASSFRTSHEQYF
TRBJ2-2,TRBV5-1,.,TRBD1,TGCGCCAGCAGCGTCGGGACAGGGGGCATTAGGACCGGGGAGCTGTTTTTT,CASSVGTGGIRTGELFF
TRBJ2-2,TRBV7-3,many,.,TGTGCCAGCAGCTTAGCCCCCCCGGGGAACACCGGGGAGCTGTTTTTT,CASSLAPPGNTGELFF
TRBJ1-5,TRBV12-3/TRBV12-4,many,.,TGTGCCAGCAGTTTAGAGGGCGGGAATCAGCCCCAGCATTTT,CASSLEGGNQPQHF
TRBJ2-5,TRBV20-1,many,TRBD1,TGCAGTGCTAGAGGGGGACAGGGGGCTGGGGAGACCCAGTACTTC,CSARGGQGAGETQYF
TRBJ2-5,TRBV7-9,few,.,TGTGCCAGCAGCTTGCTTCAAGAGACCCAGTACTTC,CASSLLQETQYF
TRBJ2-3,TRBV20-1,many,.,TGCAGTGCTAGTAGCGGAGATTTCACAGATACGCAGTATTTT,CSASSGDFTDTQYF
TRBJ2-1,TRBV2,medium-sized,.,TGTGCCAGCAGTGAAGGCCCGGGGGCAGAGCAGTTCTTC,CASSEGPGAEQFF
TRBJ1-6,TRBV5-1,.,.,TGCGCCAGCAGCCCGGACCCGAATTCACCCCTCCACTTT,CASSPDPNSPLHF
TRBJ1-3,TRBV12-3/TRBV12-4,.,.,TGTGCCAGCTCCGCCGGAGCAGGGCCTGGAAACACCATATATTTT,CASSAGAGPGNTIYF
TRBJ2-1,TRBV20-1,few,.,TGCAGTGCTAGTGTACTTGGAGATGAGCAGTTCTTC,CSASVLGDEQFF
TRBJ2-7,TRBV5-1,.,.,TGCGCCAGCAGCTTGGTTGGGGACGTGCAGTACTTC,CASSLVGDVQYF
TRBJ2-6,TRBV25-1,.,TRBD1,TGTGCCAGCAGTGTTCCCCCTTCGGACAGGGCCTCTGGGGCCAACGTCCTGACTTTC,CASSVPPSDRASGANVLTF
TRBJ2-1,TRBV20-1,.,TRBD2,TGCAGTGCTAGGCGGGGGGGGACTAGCGGGCCCCCCTATAGTCGGAATGAGCAGTTCTTC,CSARRGGTSGPPYSRNEQFF
TRBJ2-7,TRBV20-1,few,TRBD2,TGCAGTGCTGAGACTAGCGGGAAGTCCTACGAGCAGTACTTC,CSAETSGKSYEQYF
TRBJ2-6,TRBV7-3,.,.,TGTGCCAGCAGCCTTAGTCGCCCTGCCTCTGGGGCCAACGTCCTGACTTTC,CASSLSRPASGANVLTF
TRBJ2-1,TRBV12-3/TRBV12-4,few,.,TGTGCCAGCAGAAGGGATCAGAGCTACAATGAGCAGTTCTTC,CASRRDQSYNEQFF
TRBJ2-1,TRBV20-1,few,.,TGCAGTGCTAGAGAACGGGGCTCCTACAATGAGCAGTTCTTC,CSARERGSYNEQFF
TRBJ1-5,TRBV20-1,few,.,TGCAGTGCGGACGGACTCGGAAATCAGCCCCAGCATTTT,CSADGLGNQPQHF
TRBJ1-1,TRBV10-1,many,.,TGCGCCAGCAGGTCCCAAAGGGACCGGTGGGGCACTGAAGCTTTCTTT,CASRSQRDRWGTEAFF
TRBJ1-6,TRBV20-1,.,.,TGCAGTGCTAGAGATCTCGGGACAAATTCACCCCTCCACTTT,CSARDLGTNSPLHF
TRBJ2-7,TRBV12-3/TRBV12-4,many,TRBD1,TGTGCCAGCAGCCGGGACAGGGTGCCCTACGAGCAGTACTTC,CASSRDRVPYEQYF
TRBJ2-5,TRBV5-1,many,.,TGCGCCAGCAGCTTCGGCTTAGCAGGAGAGACCCAGTACTTC,CASSFGLAGETQYF
TRBJ1-2,TRBV12-3/TRBV12-4,.,TRBD1,TGTGCCAGCAGGACAGGGGGCAAGAAGGATGTCTACACCTTC,CASRTGGKKDVYTF
TRBJ2-7,TRBV25-1,.,TRBD1,TGTGCCAGCAGTTCTAAATCGGGGTCAGGGGGCACGGACGAGCAGTACTTC,CASSSKSGSGGTDEQYF
TRBJ2-5,TRBV7-6,.,TRBD1,TGTGCCAGCAGCTTAGCGACAGGGTGGGCAGCCCAGTACTTC,CASSLATGWAAQYF
TRBJ1-5,TRBV5-1,many,.,TGCGCCAGCAGCCCACGCGGAGACGAGCCCCAGCATTTT,CASSPRGDEPQHF
TRBJ2-4,TRBV5-1,few,TRBD1,TGCGCCAGCAGCCCCGGACAGGCCCCAGCCAAAAACATTCAGTACTTC,CASSPGQAPAKNIQYF
TRBJ2-5,TRBV20-1,few,TRBD1,TGCAGTGCTAGGGAGGACAGGGTCCGGGAGACCCAGTACTTC,CSAREDRVRETQYF
TRBJ2-5,TRBV20-1,.,.,TGCAGTGCCGCCCCGCAGCGGGAGACCCAGTACTTC,CSAAPQRETQYF
TRBJ2-5,TRBV5-1,few,.,TGCGCCAGCAGCTTGGTTCAGGGTGAAGAGACCCAGTACTTC,CASSLVQGEETQYF
TRBJ2-1,TRBV3-1,.,TRBD2,TGTGCCACCAGCCAAGAACGATCCCTAGCGGGAGCTCGAGTGAATGAGCAGTTCTTC,CATSQERSLAGARVNEQFF
TRBJ2-7,TRBV18,.,.,TGTGCCAGCTCACGTGGCCCCCGCTACGAGCAGTACTTC,CASSRGPRYEQYF
TRBJ1-2,TRBV28,.,TRBD1,TGTGCCAGCAGTCCAAACCGGGACAGAGTCGATGGCTACACCTTC,CASSPNRDRVDGYTF